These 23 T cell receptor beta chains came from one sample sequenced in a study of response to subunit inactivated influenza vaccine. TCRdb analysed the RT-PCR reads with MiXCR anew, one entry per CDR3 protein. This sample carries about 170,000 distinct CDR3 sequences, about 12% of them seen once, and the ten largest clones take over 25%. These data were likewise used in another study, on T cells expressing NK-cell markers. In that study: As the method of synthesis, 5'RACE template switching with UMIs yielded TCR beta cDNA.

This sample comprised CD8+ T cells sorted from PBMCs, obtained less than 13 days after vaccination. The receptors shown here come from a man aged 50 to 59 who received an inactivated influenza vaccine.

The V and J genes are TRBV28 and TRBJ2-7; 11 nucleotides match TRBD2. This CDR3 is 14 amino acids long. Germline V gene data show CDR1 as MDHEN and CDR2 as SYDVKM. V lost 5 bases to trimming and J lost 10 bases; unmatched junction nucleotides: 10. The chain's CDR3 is CASSKLAGASDQYF. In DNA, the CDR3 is TGTGCCAGCAGTAAACTAGCGGGAGCTTCCGACCAGTACTTC.

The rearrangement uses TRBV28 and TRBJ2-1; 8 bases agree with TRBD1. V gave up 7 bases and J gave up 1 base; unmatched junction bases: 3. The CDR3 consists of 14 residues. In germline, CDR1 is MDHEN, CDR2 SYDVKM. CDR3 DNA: TGTGCCAGCACTTGGACAGGGTCCTACAATGAGCAGTTCTTC. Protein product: CASTWTGSYNEQFF.

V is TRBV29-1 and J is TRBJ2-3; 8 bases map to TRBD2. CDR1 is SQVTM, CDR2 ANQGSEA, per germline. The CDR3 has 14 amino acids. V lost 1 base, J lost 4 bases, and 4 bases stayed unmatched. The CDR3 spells CSVEAGGEADTQYF. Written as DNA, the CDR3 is TGCAGCGTTGAAGCGGGGGGGGAGGCAGATACGCAGTATTTT.

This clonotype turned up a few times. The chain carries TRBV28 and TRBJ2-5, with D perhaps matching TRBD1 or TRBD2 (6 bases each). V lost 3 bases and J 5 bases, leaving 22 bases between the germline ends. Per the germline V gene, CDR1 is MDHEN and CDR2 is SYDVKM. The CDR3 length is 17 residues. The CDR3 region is CASSLDIDAGGVETQYF. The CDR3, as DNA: TGTGCCAGCAGTTTGGATATCGACGCCGGGGGCGTGGAGACCCAGTACTTC. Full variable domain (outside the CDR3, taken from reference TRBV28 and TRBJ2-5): DVKVTQSSRYLVKRTGEKVFLECVQDMDHENMFWYRQDPGLGLRLIYFSYDVKMKEKGDIPEGYSVSREKKERFSLILESASTNQTSMYLCASSLDIDAGGVETQYFGPGTRLLVL.

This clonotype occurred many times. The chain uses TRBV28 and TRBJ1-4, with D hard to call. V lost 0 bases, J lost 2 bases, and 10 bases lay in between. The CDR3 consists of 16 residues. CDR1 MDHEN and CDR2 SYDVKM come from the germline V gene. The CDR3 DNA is TGTGCCAGCAGTTTATGGAAGAGCTCCACTAATGAAAAACTGTTTTTT. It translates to CASSLWKSSTNEKLFF.

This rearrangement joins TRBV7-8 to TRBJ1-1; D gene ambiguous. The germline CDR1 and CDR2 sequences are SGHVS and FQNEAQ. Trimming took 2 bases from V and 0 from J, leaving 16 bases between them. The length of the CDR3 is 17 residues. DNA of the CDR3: TGTGCCAGCAGCTTATGGCACACATTAGTCATGAACACTGAAGCTTTCTTT. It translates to CASSLWHTLVMNTEAFF.

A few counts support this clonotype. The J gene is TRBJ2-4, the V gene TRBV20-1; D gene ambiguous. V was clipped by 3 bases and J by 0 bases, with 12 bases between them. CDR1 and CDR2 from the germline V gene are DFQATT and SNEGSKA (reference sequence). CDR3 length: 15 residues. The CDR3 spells CSASLALLAKNIQYF. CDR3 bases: TGCAGTGCTAGCTTGGCGCTTCTAGCCAAAAACATTCAGTACTTC.

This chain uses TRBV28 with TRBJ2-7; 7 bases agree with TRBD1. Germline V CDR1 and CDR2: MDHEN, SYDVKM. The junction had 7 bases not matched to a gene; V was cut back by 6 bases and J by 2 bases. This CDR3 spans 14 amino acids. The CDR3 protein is CASRATGQAYEQYF. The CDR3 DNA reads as TGTGCCAGCAGAGCGACAGGACAGGCCTACGAGCAGTACTTC.

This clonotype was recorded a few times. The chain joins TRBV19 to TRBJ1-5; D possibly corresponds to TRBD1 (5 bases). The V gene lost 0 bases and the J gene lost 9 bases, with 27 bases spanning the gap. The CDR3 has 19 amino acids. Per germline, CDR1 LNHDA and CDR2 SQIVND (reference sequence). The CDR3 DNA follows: TGTGCCAGTAGTATAGATTTGGGGGGATCGGGGTTCGGCCCTCCGCCCCAGCATTTT. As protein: CASSIDLGGSGFGPPPQHF.

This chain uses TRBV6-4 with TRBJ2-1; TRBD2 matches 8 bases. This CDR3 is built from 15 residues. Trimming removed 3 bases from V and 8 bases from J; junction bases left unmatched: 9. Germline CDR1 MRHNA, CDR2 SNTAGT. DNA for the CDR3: TGTGCCAGCAGTGATGCGCCGGGGGGGTTAGATGAGCAGTTCTTC. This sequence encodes CASSDAPGGLDEQFF.

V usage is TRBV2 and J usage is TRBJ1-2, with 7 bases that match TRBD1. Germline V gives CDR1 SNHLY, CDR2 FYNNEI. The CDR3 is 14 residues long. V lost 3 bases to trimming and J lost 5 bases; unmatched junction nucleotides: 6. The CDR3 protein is CASSDGTAPYGYTF. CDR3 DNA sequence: TGTGCCAGCAGTGATGGGACAGCTCCATATGGCTACACCTTC.

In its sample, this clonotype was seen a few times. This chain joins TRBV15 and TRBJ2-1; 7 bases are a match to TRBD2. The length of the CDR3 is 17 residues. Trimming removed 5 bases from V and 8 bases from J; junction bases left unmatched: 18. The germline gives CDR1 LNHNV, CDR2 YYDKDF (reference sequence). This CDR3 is CATSGTDSGTIRDEQFF. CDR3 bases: TGTGCCACCAGCGGAACAGACAGCGGGACCATCAGAGATGAGCAGTTCTTC.

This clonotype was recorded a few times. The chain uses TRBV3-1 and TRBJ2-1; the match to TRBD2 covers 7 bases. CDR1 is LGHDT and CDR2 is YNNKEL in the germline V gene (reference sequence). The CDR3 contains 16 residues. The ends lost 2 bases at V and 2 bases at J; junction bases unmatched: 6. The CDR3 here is CASSQRSSGAYNEQFF. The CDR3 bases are TGTGCCAGCAGCCAAAGGAGCAGCGGGGCCTACAATGAGCAGTTCTTC.

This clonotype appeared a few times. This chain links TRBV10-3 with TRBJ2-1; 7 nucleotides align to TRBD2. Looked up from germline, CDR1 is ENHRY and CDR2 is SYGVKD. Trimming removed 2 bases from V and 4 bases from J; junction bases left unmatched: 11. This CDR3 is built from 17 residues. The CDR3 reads CAISEGGSGPNYNEQFF. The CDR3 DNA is TGTGCCATCAGTGAGGGTGGTAGCGGGCCCAATTACAATGAGCAGTTCTTC.

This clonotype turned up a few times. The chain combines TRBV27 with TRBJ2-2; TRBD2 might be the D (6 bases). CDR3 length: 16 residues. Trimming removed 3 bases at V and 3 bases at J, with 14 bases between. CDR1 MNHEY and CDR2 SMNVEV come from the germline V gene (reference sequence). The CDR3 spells CASSFTGLEYTGELFF. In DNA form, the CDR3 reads TGTGCCAGCAGTTTTACGGGACTGGAATACACCGGGGAGCTGTTTTTT.

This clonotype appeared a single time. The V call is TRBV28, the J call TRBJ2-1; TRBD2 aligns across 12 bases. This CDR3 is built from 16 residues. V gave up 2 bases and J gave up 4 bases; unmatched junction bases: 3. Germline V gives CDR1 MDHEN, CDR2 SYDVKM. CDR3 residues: CASSLLAGGKYNEQFF. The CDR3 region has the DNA TGTGCCAGCAGTTTACTAGCGGGGGGGAAATACAATGAGCAGTTCTTC.

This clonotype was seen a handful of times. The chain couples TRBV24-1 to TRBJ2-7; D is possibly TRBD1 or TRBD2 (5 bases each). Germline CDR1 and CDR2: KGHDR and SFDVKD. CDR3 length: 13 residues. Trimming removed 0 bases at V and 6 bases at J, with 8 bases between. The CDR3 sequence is CATSDLRDPEQYF. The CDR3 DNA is TGTGCCACCAGTGATTTGAGGGACCCCGAGCAGTACTTC.

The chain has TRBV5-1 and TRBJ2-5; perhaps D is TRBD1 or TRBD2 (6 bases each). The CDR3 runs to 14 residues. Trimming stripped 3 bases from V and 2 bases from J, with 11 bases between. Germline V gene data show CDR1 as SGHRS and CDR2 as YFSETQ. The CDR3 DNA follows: TGCGCCAGCAGCTCCCGGGGGACACAAGAGACCCAGTACTTC. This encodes CASSSRGTQETQYF.

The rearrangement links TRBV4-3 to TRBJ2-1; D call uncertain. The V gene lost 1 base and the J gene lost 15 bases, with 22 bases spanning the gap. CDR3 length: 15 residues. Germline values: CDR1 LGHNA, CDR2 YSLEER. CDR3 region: CASSQVYQSWGRLFF. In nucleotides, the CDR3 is TGCGCCAGCAGCCAAGTTTACCAAAGTTGGGGTAGACTGTTCTTC.

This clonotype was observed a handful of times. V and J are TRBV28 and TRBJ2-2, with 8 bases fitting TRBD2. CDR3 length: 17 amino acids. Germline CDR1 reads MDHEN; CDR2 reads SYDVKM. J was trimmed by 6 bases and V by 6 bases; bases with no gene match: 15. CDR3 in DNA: TGTGCCAGCAGCAGTCCCCGAAGCGGGAGAGAACCCGGGGAGCTGTTTTTT. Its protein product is CASSSPRSGREPGELFF.

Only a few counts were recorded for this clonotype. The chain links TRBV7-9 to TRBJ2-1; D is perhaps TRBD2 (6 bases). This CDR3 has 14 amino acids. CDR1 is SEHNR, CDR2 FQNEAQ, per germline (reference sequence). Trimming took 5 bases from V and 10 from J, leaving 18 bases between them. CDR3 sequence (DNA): TGTGCCAGCAGCCCCCGGGACTGGCTTGGGGAGCAGTTCTTC. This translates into CASSPRDWLGEQFF.

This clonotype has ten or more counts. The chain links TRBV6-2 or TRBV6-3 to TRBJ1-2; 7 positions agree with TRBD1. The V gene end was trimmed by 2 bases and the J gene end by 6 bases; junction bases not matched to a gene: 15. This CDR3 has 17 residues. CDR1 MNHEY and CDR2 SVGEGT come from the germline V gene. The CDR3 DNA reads TGTGCCAGCAGTTACACACCACCGGGACAGCCTTGGGATGGCTACACCTTC. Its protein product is CASSYTPPGQPWDGYTF.

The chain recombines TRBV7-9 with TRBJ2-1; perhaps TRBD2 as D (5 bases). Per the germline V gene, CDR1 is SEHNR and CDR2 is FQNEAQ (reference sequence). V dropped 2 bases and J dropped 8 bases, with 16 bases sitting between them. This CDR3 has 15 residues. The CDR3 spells CASSLSFVGGYEQFF. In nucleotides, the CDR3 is TGTGCCAGCAGCTTAAGCTTCGTGGGCGGGTATGAGCAGTTCTTC.